Presented here are 23 T cell receptor beta chains from one specimen sequenced in a study of blood T cell repertoires in COVID-19. Data came from immunoSEQ multiplex PCR; TCRdb stores just in-frame clones and leaves some out. This repertoire shows about 500,000 clones, about nine tenths found once; its top ten account for 0.7%. Sequencing was done on a sample of PBMCs or T cells enriched from blood (not recorded which). The receptor source for this set is a woman in her late teens or twenties who had recovered from COVID-19.

This chain links TRBV5-8 with TRBJ1-2, with a possible D match to TRBD1 (5 bases). Germline loops: CDR1 SGHTS, CDR2 YDEGEE. This CDR3 spans 12 amino acids. V was shortened by 3 bases and J by 4 bases, with 7 bases between the two germline ends. The CDR3 is CASSWGGYGYTF. As DNA, the CDR3 is TGTGCCAGCAGCTGGGGGGGCTATGGCTACACCTTC.

The rearrangement uses TRBV2 and TRBJ1-2; 8 positions agree with TRBD1. J lost 5 bases, V lost 8 bases, and 4 bases had no gene match. The CDR3 consists of 12 residues. In germline, CDR1 is SNHLY, CDR2 FYNNEI. CDR3 residues: CASPDRGYGYTF. The CDR3 DNA follows: TGTGCCAGCCCCGACAGGGGATATGGCTACACCTTC.

This chain joins TRBV6-5 and TRBJ1-2; 7 positions agree with TRBD1. The length of the CDR3 is 13 residues. The germline V gene has CDR1 MNHEY and CDR2 SVGAGI. V lost 8 bases, J lost 0 bases, and 3 bases stayed unmatched. The CDR3 DNA follows: TGTGCCAGCGGGACAGAAGCTAACTATGGCTACACCTTC. Protein: CASGTEANYGYTF.

The gene calls are TRBV5-4 and TRBJ2-5, with TRBD2 matching 15 bases. The CDR3 contains 16 residues. V was pared by 4 bases and J by 4 bases, with 5 bases of the junction left unmatched. The germline gives CDR1 SGHNT, CDR2 YYREEE (reference sequence). The CDR3 spells CASSKGLAGGIETQYF. The CDR3 nucleotides read TGTGCCAGCAGCAAGGGACTAGCGGGGGGCATAGAGACCCAGTACTTC.

The rearrangement joins TRBV5-4 to TRBJ2-2, with 9 bases matching TRBD1. Germline CDR1 and CDR2: SGHNT and YYREEE (reference sequence). The CDR3 consists of 14 residues. V gave up 3 bases and J gave up 5 bases; unmatched junction bases: 2. DNA for the CDR3: TGTGCCAGCAGCTCACAGGGGGCAACCGGGGAGCTGTTTTTT. It encodes CASSSQGATGELFF.

The chain couples TRBV7-6 to TRBJ1-1; D ambiguous. Per germline, CDR1 SGHVS and CDR2 FNYEAQ. V was pared by 5 bases and J by 7 bases, with 14 bases between. The CDR3 extends over 13 amino acids. The CDR3 nucleotides are TGTGCCAGCAGCCCCCGACGGGAGAATGAAGCTTTCTTT. Translated: CASSPRRENEAFF.

The J gene is TRBJ2-1, the V gene TRBV5-4; 11 bases are shared with TRBD2. The CDR3 has 15 residues. V shed 2 bases and J 5 bases; nucleotides not matched to a gene: 3. Germline loops: CDR1 SGHNT, CDR2 YYREEE (reference sequence). DNA of the CDR3: TGTGCCAGCAGCTTCGGGACTAGCGGAGACAATGAGCAGTTCTTC. Translating gives CASSFGTSGDNEQFF.

This rearrangement joins TRBV18 to TRBJ1-1; D is perhaps TRBD1 (6 bases). Per germline, CDR1 KGHSH and CDR2 LQKENI. Between the trimmed V and J ends, which lost 6 bases and 3 bases, there was a span of 20 bases. The CDR3 runs 16 residues. The CDR3 region is CASSQYKGGVDTEAFF. In DNA form, the CDR3 reads TGTGCCAGCTCGCAGTACAAAGGGGGGGTCGACACTGAAGCTTTCTTT.

The genes are TRBV19 and TRBJ2-2; 9 bases are shared with TRBD1. Germline CDR1 reads LNHDA; CDR2 reads SQIVND (reference sequence). This CDR3 is built from 15 residues. Trimming cost V 4 bases and J 4 bases; bases outside gene matches: 4. The CDR3 spells CASSTGQGGTGELFF. CDR3 DNA: TGTGCCAGTAGTACGGGACAGGGAGGCACCGGGGAGCTGTTTTTT.

The V call is TRBV25-1, the J call TRBJ2-3; 9 bases line up with TRBD2. J gave up 6 bases and V 1 base, and 8 bases lay outside the gene matches. Looked up from germline, CDR1 is MGHDK and CDR2 is SYGVNS. This CDR3 has 16 residues. CDR3 in amino acids: CASSELPSGEEDTQYF. DNA of the CDR3: TGTGCCAGCAGTGAATTGCCTAGCGGGGAGGAGGATACGCAGTATTTT.

V usage is TRBV4-1 and J usage is TRBJ1-1; 7 bases align to TRBD1. The J segment lost 8 bases and the V segment lost 4 bases, leaving 13 bases of the junction unmatched. The CDR3 is made up of 15 amino acids. CDR1 MGHRA and CDR2 YSYEKL come from the germline V gene. For the CDR3, the DNA is TGCGCCAGCAGCCCCCACGACAGGGTGACGGTGGAAGCTTTCTTT. Residues: CASSPHDRVTVEAFF.

This clone appeared once. The gene calls are TRBV7-3 and TRBJ2-1; a weak D match, TRBD1 (5 bases). There are 17 residues in the CDR3. Germline CDR1 and CDR2: SGHTA and FQGTGA. Trimming removed 2 bases from V and 0 bases from J, with 14 bases in between. The CDR3 sequence: CASSLEARASSYNEQFF. The CDR3 bases are TGTGCCAGCAGCTTAGAGGCCAGGGCGAGCTCCTACAATGAGCAGTTCTTC.

This rearrangement joins TRBV7-9 to TRBJ2-5; D is undetermined. V was cut by 1 base and J by 4 bases, with 13 bases left in between. The V gene's germline CDR1 is SEHNR and CDR2 FQNEAQ (reference sequence). This CDR3 has 15 amino acids. In DNA form, the CDR3 reads TGTGCCAGCAGCTTAGATTTGGCGGTTCGAGAGACCCAGTACTTC. Amino acid sequence: CASSLDLAVRETQYF. Supplemented by reference TRBV7-9 and TRBJ2-5, the full variable domain reads DTGVSQNPRHKITKRGQNVTFRCDPISEHNRLYWYRQTLGQGPEFLTYFQNEAQLEKSRLLSDRFSAERPKGSFSTLEIQRTEQGDSAMYLCASSLDLAVRETQYFGPGTRLLVL.

This chain uses TRBV28 with TRBJ2-3; the D gene is possibly TRBD2 (6 bases). Trimming pared 3 bases from V and 4 bases from J, leaving 8 bases between. This CDR3 has 13 residues. Germline values: CDR1 MDHEN, CDR2 SYDVKM. Written as DNA, the CDR3 is TGTGCCAGCAGTTTCCGCGGGGCAGATACGCAGTATTTT. Amino acid sequence: CASSFRGADTQYF.

J is TRBJ2-1 and V is TRBV7-3; TRBD2 is a possible D gene (5 bases). The CDR3 covers 15 residues. The V end lost 5 bases, the J end lost 6 bases, and 17 bases lay between the germline ends. Germline V CDR1 and CDR2: SGHTA, FQGTGA. This CDR3 is CASSPSRAGSNEQFF. In nucleotides, the CDR3 is TGTGCCAGCAGCCCCTCCCGGGCGGGTAGCAATGAGCAGTTCTTC.

The genes are TRBV10-2 and TRBJ1-1, with 8 bases lining up with TRBD1. The CDR3 runs to 16 residues. Per germline, CDR1 WSHSY and CDR2 SAAADI. J was trimmed by 1 base and V by 6 bases; bases with no gene match: 10. The CDR3: CASSANRGWSNTEAFF. DNA of the CDR3: TGCGCCAGCAGCGCTAACAGGGGGTGGTCGAACACTGAAGCTTTCTTT.

The V gene is TRBV30, the J gene TRBJ1-2, with a tentative D call TRBD1 (5 bases). Looked up from germline, CDR1 is GTSNPN and CDR2 is SVGIG (reference sequence). The CDR3 totals 12 residues. V shed 4 bases and J shed 4 bases, with 10 bases lying between them. CDR3 coding DNA: TGTGCCTGGACGGGGGGTGGCTATGGCTACACCTTC. Translated, it gives CAWTGGGYGYTF.

The rearrangement uses TRBV11-2 and TRBJ2-7; the D is unclear. Germline CDR1 and CDR2: SGHAT and FQNNGV. CDR3 length equals 15 residues. The germline V and J ends were trimmed by 0 bases and 6 bases, with 15 bases remaining between them. CDR3 loop: CASSLEIPGSGEQYF. CDR3 sequence (DNA): TGTGCCAGCAGCTTAGAGATACCCGGGTCCGGCGAGCAGTACTTC.

The V call is TRBV4-2, the J call TRBJ1-4; 9 nucleotides agree with TRBD1. The V gene's germline CDR1 is LGHNA and CDR2 YNFKEQ. After removal of 0 bases from V and 8 bases from J, the junction contained 7 bases not matched to a gene. This CDR3 contains 16 residues. Here the CDR3 reads CASSQEGGTGNEKLFF. The DNA of the CDR3 is TGTGCCAGCAGCCAAGAGGGTGGGACAGGGAACGAAAAACTGTTTTTT.

The chain links TRBV6-1 to TRBJ2-7; 8 nucleotides line up with TRBD1. The CDR3 has 15 amino acids. Trimming cost V 1 base and J 4 bases; bases outside gene matches: 6. Germline lookup yields CDR1 MNHNS and CDR2 SASEGT. The CDR3 bases are TGTGCCAGCAGTGAAGGGACAGGGACCCTGTACGAGCAGTACTTC. The encoded protein is CASSEGTGTLYEQYF.

The chain carries TRBV6-2 or TRBV6-3 and TRBJ2-1, with TRBD1 matching 9 bases. V dropped 6 bases and J dropped 4; count of bases not matched to a gene: 10. Germline CDR1 reads MNHEY; CDR2 reads SVGEGT. CDR3 length: 16 residues. The CDR3 DNA sequence: TGTGCCAGCAGCAATACAGGGGGCATTAAATACAATGAGCAGTTCTTC. As protein: CASSNTGGIKYNEQFF.

This clone was seen just once. This rearrangement joins TRBV5-1 to TRBJ1-4; 8 bases align to TRBD1. There are 12 residues in the CDR3. CDR1 and CDR2 from the germline V gene are SGHRS and YFSETQ. V lost 4 bases, J lost 12 bases, and 5 bases stayed unmatched. CDR3 sequence (DNA): TGCGCCAGCAGCCCGGGACAGGAGGAACTGTTTTTT. Amino acids: CASSPGQEELFF.

As concerns this clone: Different DNA sequences within this sample yield the same CDR3. V is TRBV5-1 and J is TRBJ1-1; the match to TRBD1 covers 7 bases. V lost 4 bases, J lost 0 bases, and 6 bases stayed unmatched. Germline CDR1 is SGHRS and CDR2 is YFSETQ. The CDR3 totals 15 residues. DNA of the CDR3: TGCGCCAGCAGCCCAGGGACAGCCATGAACACTGAAGCTTTCTTT. As protein: CASSPGTAMNTEAFF.